The T cell receptor beta chain under discussion was sequenced for a study of blood T cell repertoires in COVID-19 (TCRdb year 2020). For the study in its entirety: Samples covering the acute and convalescent phases of COVID-19 were provided by collaborators in the United States, Italy and Spain. The material from the prospective study consisted of cDNA or gDNA derived from T cells, B-cell-depleted T cells, or PBMCs. Deeply sampled blood TCRbeta repertoires from subjects exposed to, actively infected with, or recovered from COVID-19 were included in the dataset. The repertoires were made available in a free public database intended to serve as a resource for research on the immune response to SARS-CoV-2. The samples were drawn from two sources: the first 160 participants of the ongoing ImmuneRACE study, and about 1,300 subjects contributed by 6 global collaborators. Sample metadata almost always included a de-identified subject ID, COVID-19 status, age in years and sex. Where available, HLA class I and class II types were taken from metadata supplied by the sample provider and were not determined by assay-based typing. The research as a whole found: The quantity of clinical and demographic metadata differed by source and by participant and was supplied without curation.

Regarding this clone: Its antigen remains unidentified. No much larger clone is present one base from it, and per-base qualities are unavailable.

The immunoSEQ Assay, a bias-controlled multiplex PCR, was used to amplify TCRbeta CDR3 regions from genomic DNA. Per the original workflow: The number of nucleated cells in each sample was estimated by amplification of reference gene primers within the assay. Sequence reads were collapsed and filtered to measure the absolute abundance of every unique TCRbeta CDR3 rearrangement. For each sample, productive Simpson clonality was calculated by taking the square root of Simpson's diversity index across productive rearrangements. Drawn from immuneACCESS, this table holds only the in-frame rearrangements with V and J called that TCRdb kept. Clones are partly lost; checked studies trace under half to an unresolved V gene and leave the rest unexplained. The DNA gave D and trimming, while V, J and clone size come from that table. This sample has 100,000 to 150,000 clones in its table, and 90% of those were observed once. The ten largest account for 3.5% to 4% of the sample.

The germline V and J ends show losses of 0 bases and 3 bases respectively, and no gene match explains 4 bases of the junction. From its cysteine to its phenylalanine, the CDR3 spans 15 amino acids. Solely the CDR3 DNA is kept, with 45 bases framed from the first base. CDR1 and CDR2, looked up from the germline V gene (reference sequence), are SGHNT and YYREEE. One collaborating source in Seattle enrolled patients during active infection and followed them longitudinally through the course of disease. Collaborating institutions collected whole blood in K2EDTA tubes following their own protocols. For TCRbeta analysis, collaborators shipped samples as frozen whole blood, isolated PBMCs, or DNA extracted from either of those sample types.

Sequenced input: peripheral blood. The chain is encoded by TRBV5-4 joined to TRBJ2-5; 8 bases in between match TRBD1. This receptor was taken from a woman aged 60 to 75 with COVID-19, enrolled during active disease. The sequenced DNA is TGTGCCAGCAGCTTGGCGCAGGGACAGGAAGAGACCCAGTACTTC. This is translated as CASSLAQGQEETQYF.